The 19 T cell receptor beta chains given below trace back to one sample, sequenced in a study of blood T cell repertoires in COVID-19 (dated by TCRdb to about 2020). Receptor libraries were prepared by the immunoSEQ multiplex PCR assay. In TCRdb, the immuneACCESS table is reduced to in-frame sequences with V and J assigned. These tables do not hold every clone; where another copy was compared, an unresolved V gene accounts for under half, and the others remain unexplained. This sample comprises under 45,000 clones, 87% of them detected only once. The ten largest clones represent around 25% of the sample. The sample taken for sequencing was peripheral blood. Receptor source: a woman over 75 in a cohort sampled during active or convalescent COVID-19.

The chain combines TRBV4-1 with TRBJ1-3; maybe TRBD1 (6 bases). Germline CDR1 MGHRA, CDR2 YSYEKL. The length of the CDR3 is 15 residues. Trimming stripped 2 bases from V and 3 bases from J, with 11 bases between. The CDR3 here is CASSQNGQLGNTIYF. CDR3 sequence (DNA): TGCGCCAGCAGCCAAAATGGACAGCTTGGAAACACCATATATTTT.

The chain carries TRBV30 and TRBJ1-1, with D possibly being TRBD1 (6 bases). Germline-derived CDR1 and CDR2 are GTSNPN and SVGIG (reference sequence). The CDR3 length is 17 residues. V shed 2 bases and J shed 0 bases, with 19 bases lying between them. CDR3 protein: CAWSLPSPRTVNTEAFF. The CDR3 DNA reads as TGTGCCTGGAGTCTCCCATCCCCCCGGACAGTGAACACTGAAGCTTTCTTT.

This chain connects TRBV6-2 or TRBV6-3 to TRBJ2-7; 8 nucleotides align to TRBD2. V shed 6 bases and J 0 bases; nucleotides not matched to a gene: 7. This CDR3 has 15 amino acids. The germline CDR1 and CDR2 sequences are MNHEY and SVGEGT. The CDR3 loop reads CASSLAGVISYEQYF. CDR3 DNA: TGTGCCAGCAGCCTAGCGGGTGTTATCTCCTACGAGCAGTACTTC.

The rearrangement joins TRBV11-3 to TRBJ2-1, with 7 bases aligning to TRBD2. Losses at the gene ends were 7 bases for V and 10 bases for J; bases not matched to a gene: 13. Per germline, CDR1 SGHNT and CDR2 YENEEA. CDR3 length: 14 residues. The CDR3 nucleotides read TGTGCCAGCACCAGCGGGAACAGTGGCAGGGAGCAGTTCTTC. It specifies CASTSGNSGREQFF.

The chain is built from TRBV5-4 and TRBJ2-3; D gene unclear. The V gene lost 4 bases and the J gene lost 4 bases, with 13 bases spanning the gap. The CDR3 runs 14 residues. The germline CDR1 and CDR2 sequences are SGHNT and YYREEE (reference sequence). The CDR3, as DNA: TGTGCCAGCAGCCCCTCCAGGCATGCAGATACGCAGTATTTT. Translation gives CASSPSRHADTQYF.

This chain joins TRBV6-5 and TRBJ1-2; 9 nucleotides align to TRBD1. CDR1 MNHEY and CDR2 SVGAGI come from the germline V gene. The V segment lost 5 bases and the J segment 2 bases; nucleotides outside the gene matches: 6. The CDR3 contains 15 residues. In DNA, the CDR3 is TGTGCCAGCAGTAGCCCCGGGACAGGGAACTATGGCTACACCTTC. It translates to CASSSPGTGNYGYTF.

DNA of the CDR3: TGCAGTGCCAGTAGGGGAACCTTAAACACCGGGGAGCTGTTTTTT. Translated, it gives CSASRGTLNTGELFF. The chain couples TRBV20-1 to TRBJ2-2; maybe TRBD1 (5 bases). Per the germline V gene, CDR1 is DFQATT and CDR2 is SNEGSKA (reference sequence). Between the trimmed V and J ends, which lost 6 bases and 2 bases, there was a span of 16 bases. CDR3 length: 15 residues.

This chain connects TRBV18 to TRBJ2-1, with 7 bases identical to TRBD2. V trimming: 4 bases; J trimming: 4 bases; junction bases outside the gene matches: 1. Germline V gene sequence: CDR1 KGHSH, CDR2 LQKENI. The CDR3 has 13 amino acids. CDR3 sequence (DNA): TGTGCCAGCTCACGACTAGCTTACAATGAGCAGTTCTTC. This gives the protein CASSRLAYNEQFF.

DNA of the CDR3: TGCGCCAGCAGCCAAGGAAGGGGCTACACTGAAGCTTTCTTT. Protein: CASSQGRGYTEAFF. V usage is TRBV4-3 and J usage is TRBJ1-1; TRBD1 might be the D (5 bases). Trimming removed 1 base at V and 3 bases at J, with 9 bases between. This CDR3 spans 14 amino acids. The germline V gene has CDR1 LGHNA and CDR2 YSLEER.

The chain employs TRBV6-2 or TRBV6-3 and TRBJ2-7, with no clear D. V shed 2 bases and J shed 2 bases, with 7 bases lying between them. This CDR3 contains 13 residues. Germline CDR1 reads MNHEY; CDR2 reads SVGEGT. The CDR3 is CASSYPPAYEQYF. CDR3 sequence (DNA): TGTGCCAGCAGTTACCCCCCGGCCTACGAGCAGTACTTC.

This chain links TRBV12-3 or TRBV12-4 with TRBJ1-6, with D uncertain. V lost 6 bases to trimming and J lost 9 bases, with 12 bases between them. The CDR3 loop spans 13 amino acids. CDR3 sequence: CASSSHSSSPLHF. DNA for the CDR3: TGTGCCAGCAGCTCTCACAGTTCTTCACCCCTCCACTTT.

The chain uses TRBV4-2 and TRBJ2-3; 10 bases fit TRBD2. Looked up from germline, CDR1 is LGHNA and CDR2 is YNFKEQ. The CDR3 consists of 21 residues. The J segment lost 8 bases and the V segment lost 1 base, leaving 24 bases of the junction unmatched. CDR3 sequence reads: CASSQVSRAVSGGVSGATQYF. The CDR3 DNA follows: TGTGCCAGCAGCCAAGTCTCCAGAGCGGTCAGCGGGGGGGTATCGGGGGCTACGCAGTATTTT.

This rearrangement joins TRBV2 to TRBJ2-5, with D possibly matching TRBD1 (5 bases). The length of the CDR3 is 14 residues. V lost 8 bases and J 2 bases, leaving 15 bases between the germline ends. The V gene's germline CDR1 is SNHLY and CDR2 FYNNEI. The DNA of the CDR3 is TGTGCCAGCGCTACAGGCGGAGCTCAAGAGACCCAGTACTTC. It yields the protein CASATGGAQETQYF.

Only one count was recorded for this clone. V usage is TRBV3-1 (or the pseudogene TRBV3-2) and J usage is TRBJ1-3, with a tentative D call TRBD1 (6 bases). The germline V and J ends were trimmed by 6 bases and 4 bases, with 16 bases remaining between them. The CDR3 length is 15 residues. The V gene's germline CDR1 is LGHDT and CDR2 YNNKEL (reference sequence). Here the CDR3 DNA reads TGTGCCAGCAGTAGGCAGGGGAGTTACGGAAACACCATATATTTT. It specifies CASSRQGSYGNTIYF.

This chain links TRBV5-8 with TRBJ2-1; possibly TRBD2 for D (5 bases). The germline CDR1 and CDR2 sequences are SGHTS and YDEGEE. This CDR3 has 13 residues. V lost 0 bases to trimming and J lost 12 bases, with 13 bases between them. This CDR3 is CASSLALGGGQFF. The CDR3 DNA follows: TGTGCCAGCAGCTTGGCTCTAGGCGGAGGGCAGTTCTTC.

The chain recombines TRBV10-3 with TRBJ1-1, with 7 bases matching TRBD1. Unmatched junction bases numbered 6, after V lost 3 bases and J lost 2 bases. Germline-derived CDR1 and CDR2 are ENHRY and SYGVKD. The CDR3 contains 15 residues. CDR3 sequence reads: CAISDRGTVNTEAFF. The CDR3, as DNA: TGTGCCATCAGTGACAGAGGGACAGTCAACACTGAAGCTTTCTTT.

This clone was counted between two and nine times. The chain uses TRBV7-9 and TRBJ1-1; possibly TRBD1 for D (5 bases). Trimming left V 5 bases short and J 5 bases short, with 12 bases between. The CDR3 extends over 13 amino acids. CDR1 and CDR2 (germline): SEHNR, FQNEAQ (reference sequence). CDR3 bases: TGTGCCAGCAGCCATCCGGACACGACTGAAGCTTTCTTT. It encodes CASSHPDTTEAFF.

This chain's CDR3 is CAISELLAGTSYEQYF. CDR3 sequence (DNA): TGTGCCATCAGTGAGCTACTAGCGGGAACCTCCTACGAGCAGTACTTC. V is TRBV10-3 and J is TRBJ2-7, with TRBD2 matching over 10 bases. Trimming took 2 bases from V and 0 from J; bases not matched to a gene: 4. The CDR3 spans 16 residues. Germline V gene sequence: CDR1 ENHRY, CDR2 SYGVKD.

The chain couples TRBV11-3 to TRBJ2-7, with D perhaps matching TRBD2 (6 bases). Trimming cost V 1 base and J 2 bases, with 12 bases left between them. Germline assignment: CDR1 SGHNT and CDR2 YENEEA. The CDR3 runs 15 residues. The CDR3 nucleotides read TGTGCCAGCAGCTTAGCGGGTAGCGGAACCTACGAGCAGTACTTC. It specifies CASSLAGSGTYEQYF.